Here is one TCR beta chain with its context. Its antigen is unknown. Germline-derived CDR1 and CDR2 are SGDLS and YYNGEE. The CDR3 length is 19 residues. The V segment lost 3 bases and the J segment 6 bases; nucleotides outside the gene matches: 18. Some clones are missing from TCRdb's copy, which holds only in-frame ones; the method was immunoSEQ multiplex PCR. The data contain some 2.4 million clones, 93% of them singletons. This record comes from a study of shared clonotypes between healthy human individuals. Study-level points and caveats: Generation probability values for non-shared clonotypes were lower than those for clonotypes shared by all four donors.

The V call is TRBV9, the J call TRBJ2-1; the match to TRBD2 covers 10 bases. This TCR was sampled from a man in his late teens or twenties in good health. Some clones in this sample may be carry-over from other donors' samples. The sequenced material came from naive CD4+ T cells from PBMCs. Described subset: CD45RA+ positively selected. The CDR3 DNA follows: TGTGCCAGCAGCGCCGGACTAGCGGATACCAAAATGAGACTCAATGAGCAGTTCTTC. This translates into CASSAGLADTKMRLNEQFF.